Shown below are 15 T cell receptor beta chains from a single sample sequenced in a study of T-cell reconstitution after alpha-beta-depleted transplantation in children listed by TCRdb under 2016. The method was PCR. For sequencing, an Illumina HiSeq 2500 was employed. TCR library preparation used molecular barcoding, with unique molecular identifiers applied to normalize quantification of the TCRbeta repertoire. The public reads were quality trimmed at Q25 with fastp and then assembled into clones with MiXCR by TCRdb, keeping productive beta chains. Here each entry gathers all rows of one CDR3 protein and keeps the most common genes and DNA. For this sample the table gives around 110,000 distinct CDR3 sequences, of which about a tenth were detected only once. The ten largest clonotypes hold roughly a third of the sample. This specimen's treatment or condition label, interpreted: allogeneic hematopoietic cell transplantation with graft depleted of TCRalphabeta T cells and CD19 B cells.

Material: PBMCs, obtained before TCRalphabeta/CD19-depleted stem cell transplant. The receptors here all came from a boy younger than 10 with acute lymphoblastic leukemia, due to receive a stem cell transplant.

The rearrangement joins TRBV4-1 to TRBJ2-3; 11 bases match TRBD2. Germline CDR1 is MGHRA and CDR2 is YSYEKL. Trimming at V came to 3 bases and at J to 6 bases, leaving 8 bases not matched to a gene. The CDR3 extends over 16 amino acids. This CDR3 reads CASSHRRTSGHDTQYF. CDR3 sequence (DNA): TGCGCCAGCAGCCACCGTAGGACTAGCGGGCACGATACGCAGTATTTT.

The sample holds a few counts of this clonotype. The chain joins TRBV13 to TRBJ2-2; 7 bases map to TRBD1. The CDR3 is 16 amino acids. Germline loops: CDR1 PRHDT, CDR2 FYEKMQ (reference sequence). With 5 bases clipped from V and 4 bases from J, the junction kept 10 bases outside the gene matches. CDR3 protein: CASSPNRGESTGELFF. Written as DNA, the CDR3 is TGTGCCAGCAGCCCGAACAGGGGTGAATCCACCGGGGAGCTGTTTTTT.

This clonotype was seen at least ten times. The rearrangement uses TRBV10-3 and TRBJ2-1; tentative D call: TRBD2 (5 bases). This CDR3 has 15 amino acids. Germline values: CDR1 ENHRY, CDR2 SYGVKD. The V end was cut by 7 bases, the J end by 8 bases, with 21 bases between. In DNA form, the CDR3 reads TGTGCCATCAAGACTAACAACATCGCCTCCCATGAGCAGTTCTTC. It encodes CAIKTNNIASHEQFF.

The V call is TRBV20-1, the J call TRBJ2-1, with 9 bases identical to TRBD2. Germline values: CDR1 DFQATT, CDR2 SNEGSKA (reference sequence). CDR3 length: 16 amino acids. V lost 0 bases, J lost 10 bases, and 13 bases stayed unmatched. CDR3 loop: CSARDGLAIVLGEQFF. In DNA, the CDR3 is TGCAGTGCTAGAGATGGACTAGCGATAGTTTTGGGAGAGCAGTTCTTC.

This clonotype was counted only a few times. The V and J genes are TRBV5-6 and TRBJ1-1; a weak D match, TRBD1 (6 bases). CDR1 and CDR2 (germline): SGHDT, YYEEEE. V dropped 4 bases and J dropped 0 bases, with 13 bases sitting between them. The CDR3 totals 15 residues. For the CDR3, the DNA is TGTGCCAGCAGCCCGAGGGGGAGAGTGAACACTGAAGCTTTCTTT. Protein: CASSPRGRVNTEAFF.

A few counts support this clonotype. The J gene is TRBJ2-1, the V gene TRBV7-9; 13 bases are a match to TRBD2. The CDR3 length is 15 residues. Germline CDR1 and CDR2: SEHNR and FQNEAQ (reference sequence). V trimming: 6 bases; J trimming: 4 bases; junction bases outside the gene matches: 3. The chain's CDR3 is CASREGLAGYNEQFF. CDR3 in DNA: TGTGCCAGCAGAGAGGGACTAGCGGGGTACAATGAGCAGTTCTTC.

This clonotype was seen a handful of times. In DNA form, the CDR3 reads TGCAGTGCTAGGGGGGGGACTGAAGCTTTCTTT. This codes for CSARGGTEAFF. The rearrangement links TRBV20-1 to TRBJ1-1, with D perhaps TRBD1 (5 bases). V was trimmed by 3 bases and J by 5 bases, leaving 7 bases between them. The CDR3 is 11 amino acids. CDR1 is DFQATT and CDR2 is SNEGSKA in the germline V gene (reference sequence).

This CDR3 reads CASSFRTSGNSEQFF. CDR3 bases: TGCGCCAGCAGCTTCCGGACTAGCGGGAATAGTGAGCAGTTCTTC. The chain uses TRBV5-1 and TRBJ2-1, with 12 bases that match TRBD2. Germline CDR1 SGHRS, CDR2 YFSETQ. With V trimmed by 2 bases and J by 9 bases, 6 bases remained unmatched. The CDR3 has 15 residues.

The rearrangement joins TRBV20-1 to TRBJ2-7; 9 bases fit TRBD1. Germline V gene lookup returns CDR1 DFQATT and CDR2 SNEGSKA (reference sequence). This CDR3 spans 15 amino acids. V shed 1 base, J shed 0 bases, and the junction held 4 bases outside the gene matches. The CDR3 is CSARGGTGSSYEQYF. The CDR3 DNA reads TGCAGTGCTAGAGGAGGGACAGGGAGCTCCTACGAGCAGTACTTC.

There are many counts of this clonotype. The chain joins TRBV6-1 to TRBJ2-3, with 9 bases matching TRBD1. The CDR3 consists of 14 residues. Germline trimming cut 6 bases from V and 2 bases from J; bases unmatched to any gene: 3. Germline V gene data show CDR1 as MNHNS and CDR2 as SASEGT. CDR3 nucleotide sequence: TGTGCCAGCAGAGGGACAGGGCACACAGATACGCAGTATTTT. It encodes CASRGTGHTDTQYF.

Many counts were recorded for this clonotype. The V gene is TRBV5-1, the J gene TRBJ2-1; D not certain. Germline V gene sequence: CDR1 SGHRS, CDR2 YFSETQ. The CDR3 contains 15 residues. The V end was cut by 4 bases, the J end by 2 bases, with 13 bases between. The CDR3: CASSRDTPAYNEQFF. The CDR3 DNA follows: TGCGCCAGCAGCAGAGACACCCCTGCCTACAATGAGCAGTTCTTC.

Remarks on this clonotype: Relative to the germline gene, one junction end is altered; a read error may explain this. The chain uses TRBV27 and TRBJ2-7; 10 nucleotides agree with TRBD1. This CDR3 comprises 12 residues. In germline, CDR1 is MNHEY, CDR2 SMNVEV (reference sequence). DNA of the CDR3: TGTGCCAGCGGGACAGGGGTTCGGGAGCACTACTTC. Its translation is CASGTGVREHYF.

This chain joins TRBV29-1 and TRBJ2-2, with D hard to call. The V end lost 3 bases, the J end lost 1 base, and 12 bases lay between the germline ends. The CDR3 runs to 15 residues. From germline, CDR1 is SQVTM and CDR2 ANQGSEA. In DNA form, the CDR3 reads TGCAGCGTTGAGGGTCGGAGCCAGAACACCGGGGAGCTGTTTTTT. It specifies CSVEGRSQNTGELFF.

This chain joins TRBV9 and TRBJ2-2, with D possibly being TRBD2 (5 bases). This CDR3 region has 14 residues. The V end was cut by 0 bases, the J end by 6 bases, with 9 bases between. CDR1 is SGDLS, CDR2 YYNGEE, per germline. The CDR3 protein is CASSVAPDSGELFF. CDR3 DNA sequence: TGTGCCAGCAGCGTAGCCCCGGACTCCGGGGAGCTGTTTTTT.

Concerning this clonotype itself: This may arise from a read error, as a much more abundant clone is one base away. This chain links TRBV6-1 with TRBJ2-7, with D unresolved. The germline CDR1 and CDR2 sequences are MNHNS and SASEGT. This CDR3 region has 18 residues. As DNA, the CDR3 is TGTACCAGCAGTCCTCCAAGGTTAAAAAAGGACGGGTCCTACGAGCAGTACTTC. Its protein is CTSSPPRLKKDGSYEQYF.